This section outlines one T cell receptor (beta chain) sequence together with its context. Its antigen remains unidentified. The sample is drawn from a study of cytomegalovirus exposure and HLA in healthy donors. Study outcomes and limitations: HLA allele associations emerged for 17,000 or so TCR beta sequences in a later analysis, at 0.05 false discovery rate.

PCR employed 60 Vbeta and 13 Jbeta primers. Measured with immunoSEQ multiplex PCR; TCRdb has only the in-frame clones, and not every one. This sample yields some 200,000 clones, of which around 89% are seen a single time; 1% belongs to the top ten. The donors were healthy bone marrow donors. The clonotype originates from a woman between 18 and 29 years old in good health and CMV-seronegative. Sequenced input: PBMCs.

This CDR3 is CASSPWPSGGSNADTQYF. The CDR3, as DNA: TGTGCCAGCTCACCCTGGCCTAGCGGGGGCTCCAACGCAGATACGCAGTATTTT. The V and J genes are TRBV18 and TRBJ2-3; 10 nucleotides align to TRBD2. This CDR3 contains 18 residues. After removal of 3 bases from V and 4 bases from J, the junction contained 13 bases not matched to a gene. The germline V gene encodes CDR1 KGHSH and CDR2 LQKENI.